This record covers a single T cell receptor beta chain. Its antigen is as yet unknown. The sample belongs to a study of OX40 agonist ivuxolimab in advanced cancers. Study-wide context: With ivuxolimab, an agonistic anti-OX40 (CD134) antibody, patients were treated. At under 85% male, the cohort had a mean age of around 56 years, ranging from about 20 to 80. Overall study results and limits: Averaged across samples, CD8+ T cells carried more expanded clones than CD4+ did. Some patients who did not respond also had low normalized T-cell clonal expansion.

The length of the CDR3 is 15 residues. Trimming took 4 bases from V and 11 from J; bases not matched to a gene: 9. Germline loops: CDR1 MDHEN, CDR2 SYDVKM. Some clones are missing from TCRdb's copy, which holds only in-frame ones; the method was immunoSEQ multiplex PCR. The top ten hold 50% to 65% of the sample, which has 6,000 to 9,500 clones, 73% seen once. The specimen was CD4+ or CD8+ T cells sorted from blood, collected in a trial of the OX40 agonist ivuxolimab. The V gene is TRBV28, the J gene TRBJ1-6; 9 bases match TRBD1. The TCR originated in an adult with an advanced solid tumor such as melanoma, head and neck, liver or kidney cancer. The CDR3 DNA reads TGTGCCAGCAGTTCCTCCGGGACAGGGTGGACACCCCTCCACTTT. Translated, it gives CASSSSGTGWTPLHF.